A single sample is the source of the 8 T cell receptor beta chains below, sequenced in a study of shared clonotypes between healthy human individuals. Method: immunoSEQ multiplex PCR; TCRdb's copy keeps in-frame clones and lacks some. The sample holds approximately 1.5 million clones; roughly 98.5% are singletons and the top ten take 0.3% to 0.45%. Sequencing input: naive CD4+ T cells sorted from blood. Subset specified: CD45RA+ positively selected. Receptors were obtained from a man younger than 45 in good health.

This rearrangement joins TRBV11-1 to TRBJ1-1, with 7 nucleotides matching TRBD1. Germline V gene data show CDR1 as SGHAT and CDR2 as FQDESV (reference sequence). The CDR3 runs to 14 residues. The junction had 9 bases not matched to a gene; V was cut back by 5 bases and J by 6 bases. DNA for the CDR3: TGTGCCAGCAGCCGATTACAGGGGACCGCTGAAGCTTTCTTT. It encodes CASSRLQGTAEAFF.

The chain joins TRBV28 to TRBJ2-7, with D maybe TRBD2 (5 bases). The CDR3 is 15 amino acids. V lost 5 bases to trimming and J lost 4 bases, with 18 bases between them. Germline CDR1 is MDHEN and CDR2 is SYDVKM. In DNA, the CDR3 is TGTGCCAGCAGTCTCCCCCCTTCAAGCGGTTACGAGCAGTACTTC. This gives the protein CASSLPPSSGYEQYF.

The rearrangement links TRBV30 to TRBJ2-6; D is tentatively TRBD1 or TRBD2 (6 bases each). The V end was cut by 0 bases, the J end by 2 bases, with 20 bases between. The CDR3 has 19 amino acids. Looked up from germline, CDR1 is GTSNPN and CDR2 is SVGIG (reference sequence). In DNA, the CDR3 is TGTGCCTGGAGTGTACTTCGGGGGCGTGCGACTGCTGGGGCCAACGTCCTGACTTTC. Protein product: CAWSVLRGRATAGANVLTF. Using reference TRBV30 and TRBJ2-6 for the parts outside the CDR3, the full variable domain is SQTIHQWPATLVQPVGSPLSLECTVEGTSNPNLYWYRQAAGRGLQLLFYSVGIGQISSEVPQNLSASRPQDRQFILSSKKLLLSDSGFYLCAWSVLRGRATAGANVLTFGAGSRLTVL.

Details on this clone: This CDR3 is also generated by other DNA sequences in the sample. V gene TRBV15 combines with J gene TRBJ2-3; perhaps TRBD2 as D (5 bases). V was trimmed by 5 bases and J by 1 base, leaving 7 bases between them. CDR1 is LNHNV, CDR2 YYDKDF, per germline (reference sequence). The CDR3 consists of 13 residues. CDR3 bases: TGTGCCACCAGCCGGGGTGGCACAGATACGCAGTATTTT. Its translation is CATSRGGTDTQYF.

Comments on this clone: Other nucleotide sequences in the sample specify the same CDR3. V is TRBV9 and J is TRBJ2-3, with 10 positions matching TRBD2. The V segment lost 1 base and the J segment 5 bases; nucleotides outside the gene matches: 1. Per germline, CDR1 SGDLS and CDR2 YYNGEE. CDR3 length: 14 amino acids. DNA of the CDR3: TGTGCCAGCAGCGTAAGACTAGCGGGAGATACGCAGTATTTT. This encodes CASSVRLAGDTQYF.

The genes are TRBV6-1 and TRBJ1-2; TRBD1 aligns across 7 bases. V trimming: 5 bases; J trimming: 6 bases; junction bases outside the gene matches: 6. The length of the CDR3 is 13 residues. The germline CDR1 and CDR2 sequences are MNHNS and SASEGT. CDR3 sequence: CASSLQGRDGYTF. The CDR3 DNA reads as TGTGCCAGCAGTCTACAGGGGCGGGATGGCTACACCTTC.

The chain couples TRBV2 to TRBJ2-7, with 7 bases identical to TRBD1. Germline V gene sequence: CDR1 SNHLY, CDR2 FYNNEI. V shed 6 bases and J 3 bases; nucleotides not matched to a gene: 11. The CDR3 loop spans 15 amino acids. CDR3 residues: CASSPRDREFYEQYF. The CDR3 coding sequence is TGTGCCAGCAGCCCCCGGGACAGAGAGTTCTACGAGCAGTACTTC.

The chain carries TRBV18 and TRBJ1-2; 9 nucleotides line up with TRBD1. The CDR3 contains 14 residues. CDR1 and CDR2 from the germline V gene are KGHSH and LQKENI. Losses at the gene ends were 6 bases for V and 10 bases for J; bases not matched to a gene: 12. The CDR3 DNA sequence: TGTGCCAGCTCGCACCGGGACAGGGATCAGTACTACACCTTC. Encoded protein: CASSHRDRDQYYTF.